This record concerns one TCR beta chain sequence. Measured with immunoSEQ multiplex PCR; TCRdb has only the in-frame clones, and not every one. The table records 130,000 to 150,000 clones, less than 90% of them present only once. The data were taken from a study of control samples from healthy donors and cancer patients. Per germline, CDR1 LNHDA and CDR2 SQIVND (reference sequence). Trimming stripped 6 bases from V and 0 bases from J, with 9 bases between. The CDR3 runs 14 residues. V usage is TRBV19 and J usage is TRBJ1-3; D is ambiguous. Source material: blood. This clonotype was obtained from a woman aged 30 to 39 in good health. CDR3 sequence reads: CASRPLDSGNTIYF. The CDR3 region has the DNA TGTGCCAGTAGGCCTCTGGACTCTGGAAACACCATATATTTT.